The 30 T cell receptor beta chains reported below all come from one sample, sequenced in a study of T cells in Graves' hyperthyroidism and ophthalmopathy. Authors of the study amplified TCR beta CDR3 regions from RNA transcripts. First-round RT-PCR with HTBI primers amplified the TCR CDR3 region. MiXCR, applied by TCRdb to the multiplex PCR reads, yields one record per CDR3 protein. The sample contains about 55,000 distinct CDR3 sequences, around 53% of which appear only once. Specimen: blood. The receptors stem from a woman aged 55-69 years with Graves' ophthalmopathy.

This clonotype has a count of ten or more. The chain uses TRBV5-4 and TRBJ1-1; TRBD1 is a possible D gene (5 bases). This CDR3 has 16 amino acids. Germline V gene data show CDR1 as SGHNT and CDR2 as YYREEE (reference sequence). Trimming removed 0 bases at V and 2 bases at J, with 14 bases between. CDR3 amino acids: CASSLGGRITNTEAFF. For the CDR3, the DNA is TGTGCCAGCAGCTTGGGGGGACGGATCACAAACACTGAAGCTTTCTTT.

This clonotype has at least ten counts. This chain uses TRBV6-1 with TRBJ1-5; 8 positions match TRBD1. J gave up 1 base and V 9 bases, and 5 bases lay outside the gene matches. The CDR3 is 14 amino acids. CDR1 MNHNS and CDR2 SASEGT come from the germline V gene. The CDR3 nucleotides read TGTGCCAGTTCAGGGGGCCGGAGCAATCAGCCCCAGCATTTT. Translation gives CASSGGRSNQPQHF.

The rearrangement joins TRBV20-1 to TRBJ1-2, with 8 bases aligning to TRBD1. V gave up 5 bases and J gave up 4 bases; unmatched junction bases: 15. The CDR3 length is 16 residues. Germline V gene sequence: CDR1 DFQATT, CDR2 SNEGSKA (reference sequence). The CDR3 sequence: CSAVRSDRASAYGYTF. DNA for the CDR3: TGCAGTGCTGTACGCTCGGACAGGGCATCCGCCTATGGCTACACCTTC.

This clonotype was detected only once. The chain uses TRBV20-1 and TRBJ2-2; D not certain. The CDR3 is 8 amino acids. V was pared by 6 bases and J by 9 bases, with 2 bases between. Per the germline V gene, CDR1 is DFQATT and CDR2 is SNEGSKA (reference sequence). The CDR3: CSARELFF. The DNA of the CDR3 is TGCAGTGCCAGGGAGCTGTTTTTT.

This clonotype was picked up many times. The V call is TRBV11-2, the J call TRBJ2-3, with TRBD2 matching over 11 bases. Trimming at V came to 5 bases and at J to 5 bases, leaving 12 bases not matched to a gene. Germline-derived CDR1 and CDR2 are SGHAT and FQNNGV. This CDR3 is built from 17 residues. The CDR3 sequence: CASSPPPSGRQRDTQYF. CDR3 nucleotide sequence: TGTGCCAGCAGCCCTCCTCCTAGCGGGAGGCAAAGAGATACGCAGTATTTT.

This rearrangement joins TRBV24-1 to TRBJ1-6; 7 nucleotides line up with TRBD1. With 9 bases clipped from V and 5 bases from J, the junction kept 6 bases outside the gene matches. This CDR3 has 14 residues. Germline values: CDR1 KGHDR, CDR2 SFDVKD. The CDR3 sequence is CATSRDRDNSPLHF. DNA of the CDR3: TGTGCCACCTCACGGGACAGAGATAATTCACCCCTCCACTTT.

This clonotype was counted many times. The chain employs TRBV25-1 and TRBJ2-5, with TRBD2 matching over 12 bases. In germline, CDR1 is MGHDK, CDR2 SYGVNS. With V trimmed by 4 bases and J by 9 bases, 12 bases remained unmatched. The CDR3 length is 16 residues. CDR3 DNA: TGTGCCAGCAGTGGTTCTAGCGGGGGGGAATTGGATGCCCAGTACTTC. Protein product: CASSGSSGGELDAQYF. The whole variable domain, filled in from reference TRBV25-1 and TRBJ2-5, reads EADIYQTPRYLVIGTGKKITLECSQTMGHDKMYWYQQDPGMELHLIHYSYGVNSTEKGDLSSESTVSRIRTEHFPLTLESARPSHTSQYLCASSGSSGGELDAQYFGPGTRLLVL.

The rearrangement joins TRBV7-8 to TRBJ2-7; TRBD1 agrees at 8 bases. Germline assignment: CDR1 SGHVS and CDR2 FQNEAQ. The CDR3 loop spans 17 amino acids. With V trimmed by 6 bases and J by 5 bases, 18 bases remained unmatched. The CDR3 sequence is CASSYPKRTGYGNEQYF. CDR3 sequence (DNA): TGTGCCAGCAGTTACCCTAAGAGGACAGGGTATGGAAACGAGCAGTACTTC.

The genes are TRBV3-1 and TRBJ2-5; D is unclear. The V end lost 0 bases, the J end lost 4 bases, and 9 bases lay between the germline ends. Germline-derived CDR1 and CDR2 are LGHDT and YNNKEL (reference sequence). There are 14 residues in the CDR3. The DNA of the CDR3 is TGTGCCAGCAGCCAAGAGGCTGGCGGAGAGACCCAGTACTTC. It is translated as CASSQEAGGETQYF.

As DNA, the CDR3 is TGTGCCAGCAGCCCCGGGGGTCGGAACACTGAAGCTTTCTTT. Translating it yields CASSPGGRNTEAFF. The chain recombines TRBV6-5 with TRBJ1-1; maybe TRBD1 (5 bases). The CDR3 covers 14 residues. The ends were cut back, 6 bases at V and 1 base at J, with 12 bases in the middle. Germline values: CDR1 MNHEY, CDR2 SVGAGI.

This clonotype appeared many times. This may be a read error, as it is one base from a much larger clone. This rearrangement joins TRBV5-6 to TRBJ2-7; the D gene is possibly TRBD1 (6 bases). This CDR3 region has 15 residues. Per the germline V gene, CDR1 is SGHDT and CDR2 is YYEEEE. With 1 base removed from V and 2 bases from J, the gap between germline ends came to 13 bases. CDR3 residues: CASSLWGLSAYEQYF. The CDR3 DNA reads TGTGCCAGCAGCTTGTGGGGGCTCAGCGCCTACGAGCAGTACTTC.

This clonotype has at least ten counts. This chain links TRBV11-3 with TRBJ2-1; unclear D gene. CDR3 length: 14 residues. CDR1 and CDR2 from the germline V gene are SGHNT and YENEEA. The V end lost 3 bases, the J end lost 2 bases, and 8 bases lay between the germline ends. The CDR3 region is CASSLGGTYNEQFF. The CDR3 DNA sequence: TGTGCCAGCAGCTTGGGTGGGACCTACAATGAGCAGTTCTTC.

This clonotype was counted a single time. V is TRBV14 and J is TRBJ1-1, with D possibly TRBD1 on 5 matching bases. V was clipped by 3 bases and J by 4 bases, with 9 bases between them. Germline V lookup: CDR1 SGHDN, CDR2 FVKESK. CDR3 length: 13 amino acids. CDR3 DNA sequence: TGTGCCAGCAGCCATGGCGGGGGCACTGAAGCTTTCTTT. Translating gives CASSHGGGTEAFF.

The sample holds one count of this clonotype. This chain uses TRBV15 with TRBJ1-5; D may be TRBD1 (5 bases). The CDR3 runs 15 residues. CDR1 and CDR2 from the germline V gene are LNHNV and YYDKDF (reference sequence). Trimming removed 0 bases from V and 4 bases from J, with 10 bases in between. CDR3 DNA sequence: TGTGCCACCAGCAGAGATGGGGGTGGAAATCAGCCCCAGCATTTT. Amino acid sequence: CATSRDGGGNQPQHF.

The rearrangement uses TRBV24-1 and TRBJ1-2; 8 nucleotides match TRBD1. Looked up from germline, CDR1 is KGHDR and CDR2 is SFDVKD. Germline trimming cut 4 bases from V and 2 bases from J; bases unmatched to any gene: 5. The CDR3 has 15 amino acids. The CDR3 sequence is CATSDRTGTNYGYTF. CDR3 DNA sequence: TGTGCCACCAGTGACCGGACAGGGACGAACTATGGCTACACCTTC.

This clonotype has a count of ten or more. This chain joins TRBV4-1 and TRBJ2-3, with TRBD2 matching over 11 bases. The V segment lost 5 bases and the J segment 0 bases; nucleotides outside the gene matches: 13. Per germline, CDR1 MGHRA and CDR2 YSYEKL. The length of the CDR3 is 19 residues. CDR3 protein: CASSARGLAAYTSTDTQYF. DNA for the CDR3: TGCGCCAGCAGCGCCCGGGGACTAGCGGCGTACACTAGCACAGATACGCAGTATTTT.

In regard to this clonotype: The junction does not match germline at one end; this may be a read error. The chain has TRBV9 and TRBJ1-2; unclear D gene. The CDR3 covers 14 residues. Germline assignment: CDR1 SGDLS and CDR2 YYNGEE. CDR3 nucleotides: TGTGCCAGCAGCCCGGGAGGCCGACTCTATGGCTGCACCTTC. As protein: CASSPGGRLYGCTF.

The CDR3 coding sequence is TGTGCCAGCAGCTTAGTGGACACCGGGGAGCTGTTTTTT. Its translation is CASSLVDTGELFF. This chain uses TRBV7-9 with TRBJ2-2; D not resolved. Germline CDR1 and CDR2: SEHNR and FQNEAQ (reference sequence). The V gene lost 1 base and the J gene lost 3 bases, with 3 bases spanning the gap. The CDR3 runs 13 residues.

Here the CDR3 reads CSASSLGHHNEQFF. The CDR3 DNA reads as TGCAGTGCCAGCAGTTTAGGCCACCACAATGAGCAGTTCTTC. V gene TRBV20-1 combines with J gene TRBJ2-1; D gene ambiguous. The V gene's germline CDR1 is DFQATT and CDR2 SNEGSKA (reference sequence). The germline V and J ends were trimmed by 6 bases and 5 bases, with 17 bases remaining between them. The length of the CDR3 is 14 residues.

About this clonotype itself: A junction end diverges from the germline sequence, so it may reflect a read error. CDR3 amino acids: CATSLVPGTYEQYF. CDR3 in DNA: TGTGCCACCAGCTTAGTGCCGGGGACCTACGAGCAGTACTTT. The chain joins TRBV11-2 to TRBJ2-7; D is possibly TRBD1 or TRBD2 (5 bases each). There are 14 residues in the CDR3. Germline V CDR1 and CDR2: SGHAT, FQNNGV.

V usage is TRBV5-1 and J usage is TRBJ1-4, with 7 positions matching TRBD1. CDR1 and CDR2 (germline): SGHRS, YFSETQ. The V and J ends lost 4 bases and 5 bases, in that order; junction bases with no gene match: 5. The CDR3 consists of 14 residues. CDR3 sequence reads: CASSPGTVNEKLFF. As DNA, the CDR3 is TGCGCCAGCAGCCCCGGGACAGTAAATGAAAAACTGTTTTTT. Variable domain in full (rest from reference TRBV5-1 and TRBJ1-4): KAGVTQTPRYLIKTRGQQVTLSCSPISGHRSVSWYQQTPGQGLQFLFEYFSETQRNKGNFPGRFSGRQFSNSRSEMNVSTLELGDSALYLCASSPGTVNEKLFFGSGTQLSVL.

The chain couples TRBV7-2 to TRBJ2-7, with 8 bases fitting TRBD1. The CDR3 totals 15 residues. Per germline, CDR1 SGHTA and CDR2 FQGNSA. The ends lost 5 bases at V and 2 bases at J; junction bases unmatched: 8. CDR3 sequence (DNA): TGTGCCAGCAGCAATGACGGACAGGGCGCCTACGAGCAGTACTTC. As protein: CASSNDGQGAYEQYF.

This clonotype was counted many times. The J gene is TRBJ2-1, the V gene TRBV19; 10 nucleotides match TRBD2. Germline loops: CDR1 LNHDA, CDR2 SQIVND (reference sequence). V shed 4 bases, J shed 1 base, and the junction held 1 base outside the gene matches. This CDR3 contains 15 residues. CDR3: CASSKLAGSYNEQFF. DNA of the CDR3: TGTGCCAGTAGTAAACTAGCGGGGTCCTACAATGAGCAGTTCTTC.

At least ten counts were recorded for this clonotype. The chain joins TRBV7-3 to TRBJ2-3; no reliable D call. CDR1 and CDR2 from the germline V gene are SGHTA and FQGTGA. The CDR3 is 15 residues long. Trimming took 4 bases from V and 4 from J, leaving 15 bases between them. The CDR3 loop reads CASSSPSESPDTQYF. In DNA form, the CDR3 reads TGTGCCAGCAGCTCCCCCAGCGAAAGTCCAGATACGCAGTATTTT.

A word on this clonotype: A much larger clone is a single base away; this may be a read error. The genes are TRBV12-3 or TRBV12-4 and TRBJ1-5, with D uncertain. This CDR3 is 14 amino acids long. V lost 5 bases and J 6 bases, leaving 14 bases between the germline ends. The CDR3 is CASSPALGGQPQHF. In DNA, the CDR3 is TGTGCCAGCAGTCCCGCATTGGGCGGTCAGCCCCAGCATTTT.

The chain joins TRBV6-4 to TRBJ1-5; TRBD1 might be the D (5 bases). The CDR3 consists of 14 residues. Germline CDR1 is MRHNA and CDR2 is SNTAGT. V was trimmed by 0 bases and J by 5 bases, leaving 8 bases between them. CDR3 sequence reads: CASSDSGADQPQHF. The CDR3 region has the DNA TGTGCCAGCAGTGACTCAGGGGCCGATCAGCCCCAGCATTTT.

For this clonotype: Without the conserved terminal phenylalanine or tryptophan, this CDR3 likely stems from a read error. This rearrangement joins TRBV5-1 to TRBJ1-6; TRBD1 agrees at 12 bases. CDR1 is SGHRS and CDR2 is YFSETQ in the germline V gene. The CDR3 consists of 16 residues. The ends lost 4 bases at V and 9 bases at J; junction bases unmatched: 8. The chain's CDR3 is CASSLGGQGAGSPLHL. Here the CDR3 DNA reads TGCGCCAGCAGCCTGGGGGGACAGGGGGCAGGTTCACCCCTCCACTTG.

The chain recombines TRBV18 with TRBJ2-7, with D unclear. Between the trimmed V and J ends, which lost 0 bases and 3 bases, there was a span of 15 bases. CDR3 length: 16 amino acids. Germline V CDR1 and CDR2: KGHSH, LQKENI. CDR3 protein: CASSPPNSRTFYEQYF. CDR3 coding DNA: TGTGCCAGCTCACCACCCAACAGCCGAACCTTCTACGAGCAGTACTTC. The complete variable domain, with remaining parts taken from reference TRBV18 and TRBJ2-7, reads NAGVMQNPRHLVRRRGQEARLRCSPMKGHSHVYWYRQLPEEGLKFMVYLQKENIIDESGMPKERFSAEFPKEGPSILRIQQVVRGDSAAYFCASSPPNSRTFYEQYFGPGTRLTVT.

In its sample, this clonotype was seen many times. The chain joins TRBV7-2 to TRBJ2-1; TRBD2 might be the D (5 bases). V shed 7 bases and J shed 0 bases, with 10 bases lying between them. Germline V lookup: CDR1 SGHTA, CDR2 FQGNSA. The length of the CDR3 is 14 residues. CDR3 protein: CASTTRGSYNEQFF. The CDR3 coding sequence is TGTGCCAGCACAACCCGGGGCTCCTACAATGAGCAGTTCTTC.

About this clonotype itself: Germline and junction disagree at one end, which may indicate a read error. This chain uses TRBV12-3 or TRBV12-4 with TRBJ2-2; possibly TRBD2 for D (5 bases). The CDR3 is 14 amino acids. CDR3 sequence: CASSLEGRVGELLF. The CDR3 coding sequence is TGTGCCAGCAGTTTGGAAGGCCGGGTCGGGGAGCTGCTTTTT.